The clone carrying this TCR beta chain was observed a handful of times. What it recognizes is unknown. This sample stems from a study of T-cell memory formation after mild COVID-19. Study details: Largely, TCR clusters stayed within a single donor.

Study-level findings and limits: Within pre-infection memory, some responding clones were found, suggesting cross-reactive memory joined. Clones that got smaller from day 15 to 85 had even CD4/CD8, while clones growing later tipped toward CD4+.

The CDR3 is made up of 16 amino acids. V gave up 3 bases and J gave up 3 bases, with 17 bases separating them. CDR1 and CDR2 from the germline V gene are LGHDT and YNNKEL (reference sequence). It was 5'RACE with constant-segment primers that produced the TCR alpha and TCR beta cDNA libraries, which carried sample barcodes and UMIs. Each CDR3 protein is one row after TCRdb ran MiXCR on the 5' RACE reads. The sample yields a few hundred thousand distinct CDR3 sequences, 25% to 30% seen once. Sequencing used PBMCs or a T cell subset sorted from them (not recorded which). The clonotype originates from an adult woman who had mild COVID-19 (a few samples of this study predate the infection). Cell type and time point are not known. This chain joins TRBV3-1 and TRBJ1-2, with D maybe TRBD1 (6 bases). CDR3: CASSHLWGGPDYGYTF. The CDR3 DNA is TGTGCCAGCAGCCACCTATGGGGGGGGCCTGACTATGGCTACACCTTC.